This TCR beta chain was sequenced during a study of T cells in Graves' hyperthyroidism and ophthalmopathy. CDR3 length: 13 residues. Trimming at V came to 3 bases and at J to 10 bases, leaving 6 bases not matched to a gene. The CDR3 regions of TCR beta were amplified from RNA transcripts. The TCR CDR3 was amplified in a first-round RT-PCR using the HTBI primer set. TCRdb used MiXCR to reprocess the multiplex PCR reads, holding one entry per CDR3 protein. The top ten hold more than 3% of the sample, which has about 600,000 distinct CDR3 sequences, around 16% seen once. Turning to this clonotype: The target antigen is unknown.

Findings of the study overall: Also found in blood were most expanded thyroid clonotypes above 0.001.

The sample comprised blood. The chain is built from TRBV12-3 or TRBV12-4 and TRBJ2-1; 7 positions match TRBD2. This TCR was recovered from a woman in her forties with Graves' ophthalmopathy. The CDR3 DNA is TGTGCCAGCAGTTTGGCGGGAGCCTCCGAGCAGTTCTTC. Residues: CASSLAGASEQFF.